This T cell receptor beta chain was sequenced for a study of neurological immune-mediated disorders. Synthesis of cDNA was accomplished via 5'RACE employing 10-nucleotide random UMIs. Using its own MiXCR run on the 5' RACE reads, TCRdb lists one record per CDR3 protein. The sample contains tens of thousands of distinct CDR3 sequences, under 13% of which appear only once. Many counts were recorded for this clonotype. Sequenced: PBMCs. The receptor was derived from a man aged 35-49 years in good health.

The DNA for the CDR3 is TGTGCCACCAGCAGAGCCGGGTGGGAGGCAGTAAGCGGGGAGCTGTTTTTT. Its translation: CATSRAGWEAVSGELFF. The chain uses TRBV15 and TRBJ2-2, with a weak D call TRBD2 (6 bases). Germline V gene sequence: CDR1 LNHNV, CDR2 YYDKDF (reference sequence). This CDR3 is built from 17 residues. V was cut by 1 base and J by 7 bases, with 19 bases left in between.